This TCR beta chain originates from a study of cytomegalovirus exposure and HLA in healthy donors. Study-wide context: A later analysis reported the same platform for the 90 to 150 validation repertoires and the 500 to 750 first-cohort repertoires. Study findings and constraints: Subsequent analysis showed first-cohort TCR clusters tending to co-occur in 120 validation repertoires.

TCRdb's copy holds only in-frame clones and misses some; the assay was immunoSEQ multiplex PCR. The sample lists roughly 260,000 clones, approximately 87% occurring once. The table lists this clone with a few counts. No antigen is known for it. Sequenced material: PBMCs. This receptor was obtained from a man younger than 35 in good health and CMV-seronegative.

The CDR3 loop reads CASSFQQGDEQYF. DNA of the CDR3: TGTGCCAGCAGCTTTCAACAGGGGGACGAGCAGTACTTC. J is TRBJ2-7 and V is TRBV7-9; 8 positions match TRBD1. The CDR3 has 13 amino acids. CDR1 and CDR2 from the germline V gene are SEHNR and FQNEAQ (reference sequence). V lost 3 bases to trimming and J lost 5 bases; unmatched junction nucleotides: 3.